This T cell receptor (beta chain) stems from a study of shared clonotypes between healthy human individuals. The CDR3 totals 13 residues. From germline, CDR1 is SSHAT and CDR2 FNYEAQ (reference sequence). Overall study findings and caveats: Memory subsets generally showed smaller estimated richness than naive subsets did. When compared with the clonotypes that were shared by all four sorted-subset donors, the non-shared clonotypes turned out to have lower generation probabilities.

The method was immunoSEQ multiplex PCR; TCRdb's version includes in-frame clones alone and lacks a portion of them. Of some 1 million clones listed, roughly 80% were seen once; the top ten hold about 1.5%. With regard to this clone: As yet, its antigen is unknown. At one end the junction does not follow the germline gene, possibly because of a read error.

The study separated CD4+ cells into CD45RA+ naive and CD45RA-negative memory subsets. This sequence originates from a young man in good health. The chain couples TRBV7-7 to TRBJ2-6; 7 nucleotides align to TRBD2. What was sequenced was memory CD4+ T cells sorted from blood. Subset in this sample: CD45RA-negative fraction. This chain's CDR3 is CASSGAGANVLTF. The CDR3 bases are TGTGCTAGCAGCGGGGCCGGGGCCAACGTCCTGACTTTC. Full variable domain (outside the CDR3, taken from reference TRBV7-7 and TRBJ2-6): GAGVSQSPRYKVTKRGQDVTLRCDPISSHATLYWYQQALGQGPEFLTYFNYEAQPDKSGLPSDRFSAERPEGSISTLTIQRTEQRDSAMYRCASSGAGANVLTFGAGSRLTVL.